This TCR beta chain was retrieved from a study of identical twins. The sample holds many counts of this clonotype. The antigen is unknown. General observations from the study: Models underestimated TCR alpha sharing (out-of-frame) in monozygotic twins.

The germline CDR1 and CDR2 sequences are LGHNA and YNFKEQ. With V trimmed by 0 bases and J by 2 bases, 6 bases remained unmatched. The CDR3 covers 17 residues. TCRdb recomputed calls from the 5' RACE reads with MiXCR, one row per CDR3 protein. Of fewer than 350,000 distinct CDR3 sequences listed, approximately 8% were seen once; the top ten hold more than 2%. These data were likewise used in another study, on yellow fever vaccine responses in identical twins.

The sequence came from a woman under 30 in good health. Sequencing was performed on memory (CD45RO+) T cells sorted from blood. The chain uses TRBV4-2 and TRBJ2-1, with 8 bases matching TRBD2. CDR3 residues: CASSQDKQRGTYNEQFF. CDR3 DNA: TGTGCCAGCAGCCAAGATAAGCAGCGGGGGACCTACAATGAGCAGTTCTTC.